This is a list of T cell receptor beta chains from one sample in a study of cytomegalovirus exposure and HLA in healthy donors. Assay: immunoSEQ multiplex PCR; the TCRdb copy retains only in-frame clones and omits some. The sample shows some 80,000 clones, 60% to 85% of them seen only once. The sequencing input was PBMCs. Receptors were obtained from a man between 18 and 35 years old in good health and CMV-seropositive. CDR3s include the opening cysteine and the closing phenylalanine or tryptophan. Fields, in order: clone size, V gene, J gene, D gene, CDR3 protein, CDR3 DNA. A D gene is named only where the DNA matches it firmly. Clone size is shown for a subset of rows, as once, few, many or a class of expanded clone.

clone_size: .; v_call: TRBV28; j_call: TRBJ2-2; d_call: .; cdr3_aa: CASTRNTGELFF; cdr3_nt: TGTGCCAGCACCCGGAACACCGGGGAGCTGTTTTTT
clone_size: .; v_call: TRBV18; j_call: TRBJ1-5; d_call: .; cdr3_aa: CASSPGQSNQPQHF; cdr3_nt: TGTGCCAGCTCACCTGGGCAGAGCAATCAGCCCCAGCATTTT
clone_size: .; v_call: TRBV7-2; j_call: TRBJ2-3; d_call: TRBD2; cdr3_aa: CASSLWGGSTDTQYF; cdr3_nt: TGTGCCAGCAGCTTATGGGGGGGTAGCACAGATACGCAGTATTTT
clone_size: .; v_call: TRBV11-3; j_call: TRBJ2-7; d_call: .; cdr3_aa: CASSLSEVGEQYF; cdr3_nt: TGTGCCAGCAGCTTATCGGAGGTGGGCGAGCAGTACTTC
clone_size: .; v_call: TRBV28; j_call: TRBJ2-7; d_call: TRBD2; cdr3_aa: CASSFLAGSPGEQYF; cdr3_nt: TGTGCCAGCAGTTTCCTAGCGGGTTCACCTGGCGAGCAGTACTTC
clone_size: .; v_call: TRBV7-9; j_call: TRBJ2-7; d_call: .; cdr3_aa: CASSLPGLRYEQYF; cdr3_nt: TGTGCCAGCAGCTTACCGGGACTTCGCTACGAGCAGTACTTC
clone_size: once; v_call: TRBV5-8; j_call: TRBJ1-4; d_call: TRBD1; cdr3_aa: CASSLGPFRGQGREKLFF; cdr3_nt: TGTGCCAGCAGCTTGGGTCCGTTCCGCGGACAGGGCAGGGAAAAACTGTTTTTT
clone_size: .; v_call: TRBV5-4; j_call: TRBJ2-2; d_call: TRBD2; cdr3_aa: CASSPRLAGVATGELFF; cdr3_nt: TGTGCCAGCAGCCCGAGACTAGCGGGAGTTGCCACCGGGGAGCTGTTTTTT
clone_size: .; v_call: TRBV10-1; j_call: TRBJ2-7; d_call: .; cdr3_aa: CASSGPGEQYF; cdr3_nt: TGCGCCAGCAGTGGACCGGGCGAGCAGTACTTC
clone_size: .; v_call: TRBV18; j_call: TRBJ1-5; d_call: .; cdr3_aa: CASSPPGGKSNQPQHF; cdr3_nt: TGTGCCAGCTCACCACCGGGAGGAAAGAGCAATCAGCCCCAGCATTTT
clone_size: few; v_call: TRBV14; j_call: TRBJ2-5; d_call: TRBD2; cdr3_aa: CASSQIRLAGGPETQYF; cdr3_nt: TGTGCCAGCAGCCAAATACGACTAGCGGGAGGGCCAGAGACCCAGTACTTC
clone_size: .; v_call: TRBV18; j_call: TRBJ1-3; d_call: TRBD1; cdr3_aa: CASALDRAGNTIYF; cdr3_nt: TGTGCCAGCGCTTTGGACAGGGCTGGAAACACCATATATTTT
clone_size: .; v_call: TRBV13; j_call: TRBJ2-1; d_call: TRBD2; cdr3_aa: CASSLLPSGSYNEQFF; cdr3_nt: TGTGCCAGCAGCTTACTACCTAGCGGGAGTTACAATGAGCAGTTCTTC
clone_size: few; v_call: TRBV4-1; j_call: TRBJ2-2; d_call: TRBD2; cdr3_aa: CASSQGRVREEGGELFF; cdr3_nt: TGCGCCAGCAGCCAAGGCCGGGTGCGGGAGGAAGGGGGGGAGCTGTTTTTT
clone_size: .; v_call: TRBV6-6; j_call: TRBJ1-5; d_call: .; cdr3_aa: CASRDSPNQPQHF; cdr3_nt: TGTGCCAGCAGGGACAGCCCGAATCAGCCCCAGCATTTT
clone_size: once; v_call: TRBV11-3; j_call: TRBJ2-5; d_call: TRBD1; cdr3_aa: CASSSRDRGIETQYF; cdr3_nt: TGTGCCAGCAGCTCCCGGGACAGGGGGATAGAGACCCAGTACTTC
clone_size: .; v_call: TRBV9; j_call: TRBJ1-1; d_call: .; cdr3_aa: CASSVELQGNTEAFF; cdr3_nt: TGTGCCAGCAGCGTAGAATTACAGGGGAACACTGAAGCTTTCTTT
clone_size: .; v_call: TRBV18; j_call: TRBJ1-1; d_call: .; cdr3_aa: CASSEITGRETEAFF; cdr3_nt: TGTGCCAGCTCCGAAATAACTGGGCGGGAGACTGAAGCTTTCTTT
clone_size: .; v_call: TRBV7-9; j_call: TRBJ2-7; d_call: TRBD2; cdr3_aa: CASSPLERERREQYF; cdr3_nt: TGTGCCAGCAGCCCACTAGAGCGGGAGAGGAGGGAGCAGTACTTC
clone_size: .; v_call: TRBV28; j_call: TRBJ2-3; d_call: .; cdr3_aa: CASSLRGRRPTQYF; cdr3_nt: TGTGCCAGCAGTTTGCGGGGACGGAGACCGACGCAGTATTTT